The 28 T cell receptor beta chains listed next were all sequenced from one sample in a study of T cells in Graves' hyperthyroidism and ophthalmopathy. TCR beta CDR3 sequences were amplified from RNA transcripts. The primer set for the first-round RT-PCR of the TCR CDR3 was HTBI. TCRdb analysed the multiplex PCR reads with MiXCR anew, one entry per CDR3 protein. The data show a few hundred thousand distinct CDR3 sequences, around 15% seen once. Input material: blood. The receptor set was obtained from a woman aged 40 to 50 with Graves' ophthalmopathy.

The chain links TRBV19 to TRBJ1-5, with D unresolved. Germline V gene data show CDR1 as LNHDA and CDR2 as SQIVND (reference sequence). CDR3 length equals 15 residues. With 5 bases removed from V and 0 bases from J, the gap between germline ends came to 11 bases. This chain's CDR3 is CASSDRVYSNQPQHF. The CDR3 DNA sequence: TGTGCCAGTAGTGACCGAGTCTATAGCAATCAGCCCCAGCATTTT.

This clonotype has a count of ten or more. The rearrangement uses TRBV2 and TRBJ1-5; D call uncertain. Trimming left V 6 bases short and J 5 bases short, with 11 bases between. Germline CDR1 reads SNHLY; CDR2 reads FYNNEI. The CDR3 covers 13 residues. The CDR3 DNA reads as TGTGCCAGCAGCGAGGCGGGTTATCAGCCCCAGCATTTT. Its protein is CASSEAGYQPQHF.

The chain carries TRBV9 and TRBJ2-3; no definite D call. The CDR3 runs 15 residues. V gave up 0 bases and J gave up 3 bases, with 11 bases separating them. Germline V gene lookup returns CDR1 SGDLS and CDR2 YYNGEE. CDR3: CASSVAGLLTDTQYF. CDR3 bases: TGTGCCAGCAGCGTAGCTGGGCTGTTAACAGATACGCAGTATTTT.

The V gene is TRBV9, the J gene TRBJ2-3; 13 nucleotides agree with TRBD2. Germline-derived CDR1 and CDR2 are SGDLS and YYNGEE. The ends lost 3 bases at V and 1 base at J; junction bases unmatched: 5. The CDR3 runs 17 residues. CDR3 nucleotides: TGTGCCAGCAGCGCGGGACTAGCGGGAAGAGGCACAGATACGCAGTATTTT. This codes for CASSAGLAGRGTDTQYF.

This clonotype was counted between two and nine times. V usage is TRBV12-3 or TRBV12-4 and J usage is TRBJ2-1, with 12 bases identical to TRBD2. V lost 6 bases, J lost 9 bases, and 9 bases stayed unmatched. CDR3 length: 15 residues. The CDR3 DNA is TGTGCCAGCAGACCCGGACTAGCGGGATCGGTTGAGCAGTTCTTC. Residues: CASRPGLAGSVEQFF.

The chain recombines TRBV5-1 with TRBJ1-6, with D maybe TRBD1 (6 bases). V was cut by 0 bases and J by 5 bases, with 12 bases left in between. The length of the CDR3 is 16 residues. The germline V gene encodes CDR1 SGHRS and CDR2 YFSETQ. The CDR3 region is CASSLGTDSNNSPLHF. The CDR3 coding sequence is TGCGCCAGCAGCTTGGGGACGGACAGCAATAATTCACCCCTCCACTTT.

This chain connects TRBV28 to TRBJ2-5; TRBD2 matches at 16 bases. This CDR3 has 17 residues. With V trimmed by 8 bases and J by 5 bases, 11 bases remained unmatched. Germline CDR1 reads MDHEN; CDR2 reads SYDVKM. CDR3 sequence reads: CASASGTSGRARETQYF. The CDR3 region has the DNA TGTGCCAGCGCCTCCGGGACTAGCGGGAGGGCCAGGGAGACCCAGTACTTC. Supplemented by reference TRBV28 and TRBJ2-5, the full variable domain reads DVKVTQSSRYLVKRTGEKVFLECVQDMDHENMFWYRQDPGLGLRLIYFSYDVKMKEKGDIPEGYSVSREKKERFSLILESASTNQTSMYLCASASGTSGRARETQYFGPGTRLLVL.

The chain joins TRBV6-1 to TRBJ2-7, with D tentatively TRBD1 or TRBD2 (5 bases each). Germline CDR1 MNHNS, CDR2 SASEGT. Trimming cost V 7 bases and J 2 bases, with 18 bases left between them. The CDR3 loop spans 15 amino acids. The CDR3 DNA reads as TGTGCCAGCAAAGTGATTGGGGACCCCCCCTACGAGCAGTACTTC. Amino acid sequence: CASKVIGDPPYEQYF.

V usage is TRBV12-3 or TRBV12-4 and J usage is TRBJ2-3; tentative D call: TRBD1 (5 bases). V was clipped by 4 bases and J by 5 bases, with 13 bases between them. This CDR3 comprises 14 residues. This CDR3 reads CASSSQGSQDTQYF. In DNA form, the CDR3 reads TGTGCCAGCAGTTCCCAGGGATCTCAAGATACGCAGTATTTT.

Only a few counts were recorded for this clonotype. DNA of the CDR3: TGTGCCAGCACCCCACGAGGAGGAAGCACAGATACGCAGTATTTT. It codes for CASTPRGGSTDTQYF. V gene TRBV6-1 combines with J gene TRBJ2-3; D possibly corresponds to TRBD2 (5 bases). Germline V gene data show CDR1 as MNHNS and CDR2 as SASEGT. The CDR3 is made up of 15 amino acids. Trimming removed 7 bases from V and 0 bases from J, with 14 bases in between.

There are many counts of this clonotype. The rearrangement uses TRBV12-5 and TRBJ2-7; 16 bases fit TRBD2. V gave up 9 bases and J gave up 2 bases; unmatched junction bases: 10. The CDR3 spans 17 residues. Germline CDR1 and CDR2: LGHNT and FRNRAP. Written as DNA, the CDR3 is TGTGCTAGCCGGACGGGACTAGCGGGAGGGATAACCTACGAGCAGTACTTC. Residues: CASRTGLAGGITYEQYF.

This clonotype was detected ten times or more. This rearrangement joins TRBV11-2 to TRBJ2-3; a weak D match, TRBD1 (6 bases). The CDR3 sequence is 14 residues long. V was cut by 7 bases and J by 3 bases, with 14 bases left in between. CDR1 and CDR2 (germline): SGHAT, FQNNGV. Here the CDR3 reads CASTGTRATDTQYF. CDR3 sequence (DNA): TGTGCCAGCACCGGGACAAGAGCAACAGATACGCAGTATTTT.

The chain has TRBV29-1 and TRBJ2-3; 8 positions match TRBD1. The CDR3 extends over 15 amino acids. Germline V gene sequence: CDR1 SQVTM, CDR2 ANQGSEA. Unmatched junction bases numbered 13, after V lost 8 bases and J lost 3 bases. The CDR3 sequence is CSPRVWTGMTDTQYF. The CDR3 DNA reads TGCAGCCCACGGGTCTGGACAGGGATGACAGATACGCAGTATTTT.

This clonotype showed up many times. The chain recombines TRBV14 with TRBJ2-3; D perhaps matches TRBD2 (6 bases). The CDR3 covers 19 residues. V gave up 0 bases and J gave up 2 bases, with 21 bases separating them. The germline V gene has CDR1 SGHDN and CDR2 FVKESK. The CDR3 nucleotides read TGTGCCAGCAGCCAAGATTGGCAGGCGGGGATCAAGAACACAGATACGCAGTATTTT. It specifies CASSQDWQAGIKNTDTQYF. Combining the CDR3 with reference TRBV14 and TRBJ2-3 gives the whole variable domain EAGVTQFPSHSVIEKGQTVTLRCDPISGHDNLYWYRRVMGKEIKFLLHFVKESKQDESGMPNNRFLAERTGGTYSTLKVQPAELEDSGVYFCASSQDWQAGIKNTDTQYFGPGTRLTVL.

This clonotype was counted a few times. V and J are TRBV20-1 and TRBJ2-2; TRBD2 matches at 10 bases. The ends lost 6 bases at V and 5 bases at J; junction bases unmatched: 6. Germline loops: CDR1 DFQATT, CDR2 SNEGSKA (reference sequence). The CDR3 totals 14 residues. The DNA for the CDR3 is TGCAGTGCCACCCGGACTAGCGGTACCGGGGAGCTGTTTTTT. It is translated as CSATRTSGTGELFF.

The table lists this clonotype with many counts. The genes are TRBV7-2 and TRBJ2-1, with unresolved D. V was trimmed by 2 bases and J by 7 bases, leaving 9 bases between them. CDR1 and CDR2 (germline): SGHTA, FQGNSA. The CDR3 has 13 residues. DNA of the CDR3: TGTGCCAGCAGCTTACGGCAAGATAATGAGCAGTTCTTC. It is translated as CASSLRQDNEQFF.

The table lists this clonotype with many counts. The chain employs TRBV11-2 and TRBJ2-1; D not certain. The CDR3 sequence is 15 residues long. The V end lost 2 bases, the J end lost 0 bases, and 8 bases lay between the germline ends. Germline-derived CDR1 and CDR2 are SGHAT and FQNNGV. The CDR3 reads CASSLWVRSYNEQFF. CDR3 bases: TGTGCCAGCAGCTTATGGGTGCGCTCCTACAATGAGCAGTTCTTC. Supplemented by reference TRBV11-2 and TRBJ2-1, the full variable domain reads EAGVAQSPRYKIIEKRQSVAFWCNPISGHATLYWYQQILGQGPKLLIQFQNNGVVDDSQLPKDRFSAERLKGVDSTLKIQPAKLEDSAVYLCASSLWVRSYNEQFFGPGTRLTVL.

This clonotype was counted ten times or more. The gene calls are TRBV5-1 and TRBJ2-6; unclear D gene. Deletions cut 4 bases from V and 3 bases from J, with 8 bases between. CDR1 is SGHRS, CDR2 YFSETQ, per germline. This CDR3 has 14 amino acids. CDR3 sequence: CASSTEFGANVLTF. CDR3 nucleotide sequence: TGCGCCAGCAGCACAGAATTTGGGGCCAACGTCCTGACTTTC.

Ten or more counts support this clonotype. For the CDR3, the DNA is TGTGCCAGCAGCTTAAGTCGTGGTAGAGGATTGCCTGAAGCTTTCTTT. Translating it yields CASSLSRGRGLPEAFF. V usage is TRBV7-8 and J usage is TRBJ1-1, with D unresolved. V gave up 2 bases and J gave up 6 bases, with 19 bases separating them. Germline assignment: CDR1 SGHVS and CDR2 FQNEAQ. The CDR3 is 16 residues long.

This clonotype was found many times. The CDR3 loop is CASSLDRGSPLHF. The CDR3 region has the DNA TGTGCCAGCAGCTTAGACAGGGGTTCACCCCTCCACTTT. This chain connects TRBV7-6 to TRBJ1-6; 7 bases line up with TRBD1. Per germline, CDR1 SGHVS and CDR2 FNYEAQ. The V gene end was trimmed by 1 base and the J gene end by 9 bases; junction bases not matched to a gene: 0. The CDR3 runs to 13 residues.

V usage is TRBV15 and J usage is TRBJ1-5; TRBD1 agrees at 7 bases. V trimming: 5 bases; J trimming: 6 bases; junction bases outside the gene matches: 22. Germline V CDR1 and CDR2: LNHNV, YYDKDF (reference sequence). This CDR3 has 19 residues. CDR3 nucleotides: TGTGCCACCAGCCTATCGGGCACAGGGGCGAACGGGTGGAGTCAGCCCCAGCATTTT. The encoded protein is CATSLSGTGANGWSQPQHF.

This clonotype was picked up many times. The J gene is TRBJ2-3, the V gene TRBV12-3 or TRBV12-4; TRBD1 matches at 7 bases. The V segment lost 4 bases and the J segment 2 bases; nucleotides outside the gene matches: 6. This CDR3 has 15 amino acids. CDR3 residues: CASSYQTGTTDTQYF. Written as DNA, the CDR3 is TGTGCCAGCAGTTACCAGACAGGGACCACAGATACGCAGTATTTT.

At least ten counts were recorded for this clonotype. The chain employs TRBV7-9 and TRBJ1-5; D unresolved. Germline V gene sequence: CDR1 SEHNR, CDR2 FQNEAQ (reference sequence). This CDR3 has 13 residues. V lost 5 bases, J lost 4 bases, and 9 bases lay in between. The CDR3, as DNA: TGTGCCAGCAGCGTAGGCATAAATCAGCCCCAGCATTTT. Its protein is CASSVGINQPQHF.

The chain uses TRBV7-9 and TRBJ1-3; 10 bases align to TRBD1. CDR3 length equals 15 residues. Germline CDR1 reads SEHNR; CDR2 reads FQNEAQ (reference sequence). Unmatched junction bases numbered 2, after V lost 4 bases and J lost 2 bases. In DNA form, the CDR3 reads TGTGCCAGCAGCTGGGACAGGGGTCCTGGAAACACCATATATTTT. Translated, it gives CASSWDRGPGNTIYF.

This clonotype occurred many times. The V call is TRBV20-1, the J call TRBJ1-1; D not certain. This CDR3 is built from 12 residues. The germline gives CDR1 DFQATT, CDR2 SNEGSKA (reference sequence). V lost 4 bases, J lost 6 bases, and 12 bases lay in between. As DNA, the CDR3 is TGCAGTGCTAATCCCCTCATGGCTGAAGCTTTCTTT. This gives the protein CSANPLMAEAFF.

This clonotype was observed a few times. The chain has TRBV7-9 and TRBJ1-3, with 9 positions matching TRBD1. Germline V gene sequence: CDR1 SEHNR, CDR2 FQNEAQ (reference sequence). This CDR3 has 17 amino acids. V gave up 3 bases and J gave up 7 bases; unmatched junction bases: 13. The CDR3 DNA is TGTGCCAGCAGCTTGGAAGGACAGGGGAACGTTCGGAACACCATATATTTT. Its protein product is CASSLEGQGNVRNTIYF.

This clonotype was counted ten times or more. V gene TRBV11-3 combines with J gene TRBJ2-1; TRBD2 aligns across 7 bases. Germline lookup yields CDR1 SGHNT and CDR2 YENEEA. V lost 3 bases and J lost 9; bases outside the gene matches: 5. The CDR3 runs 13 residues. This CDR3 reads CASSFGGSSEQFF. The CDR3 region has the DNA TGTGCCAGCAGCTTTGGCGGGAGCAGTGAGCAGTTCTTC.

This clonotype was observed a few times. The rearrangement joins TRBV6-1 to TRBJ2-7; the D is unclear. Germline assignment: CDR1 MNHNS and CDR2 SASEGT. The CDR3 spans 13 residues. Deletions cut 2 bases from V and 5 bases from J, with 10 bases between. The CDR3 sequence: CASSERIGHEQYF. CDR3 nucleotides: TGTGCCAGCAGTGAACGCATAGGCCACGAGCAGTACTTC.